This T cell receptor beta chain was documented in a study of OX40 agonist ivuxolimab in advanced cancers. Notes on the research overall: Ivuxolimab was an agonistic, fully human IgG2 monoclonal antibody directed against OX40 (CD134), a costimulatory receptor. The paper covers the monotherapy dose-escalation part of the phase I ivuxolimab trial, which included N of about 50 patients. Of the approximately 50 patients in dose escalation, about 20 had hepatocellular carcinoma, about 15 had melanoma, 9 had renal cell carcinoma and 9 had head and neck cancer. Intravenous ivuxolimab was administered to patients every 2 weeks at six dose levels: 0.01, 0.1, 0.3, 1.5, 3 and 10 mg/kg. In the dose-escalation cohort, roughly 80% of patients were male, and the mean age was around 60 years, with a range of 23 to 79. The point of sequencing TCRbeta in the periphery was to test whether ivuxolimab changed TCR sequence diversity and drove clonal T-cell expansion. Partial responses occurred in three dose-escalation patients: two with cutaneous melanoma and one with hepatocellular carcinoma. Patients were allowed to have had prior anti-PD-1, anti-PD-L1 or anti-CTLA-4 therapy, and approximately 43% of the dose-escalation patients had previously received checkpoint inhibitors. General findings and caveats noted by the study authors: At doses of 0.1 to 3.0 mg/kg, clonal expansion of both CD4+ and CD8+ T cells in blood was seen between baseline and week 6. In the 0.1-3.0 mg/kg groups, partial responders were among the patients with the lowest normalized peripheral clonal expansion, particularly in CD8+ T cells. Low levels of normalized T-cell clonal expansion were also shown by some nonresponding patients. After ivuxolimab, more expanded clones were found on average in CD8+ T cells than in CD4+ T cells. The antigen specificity of the peripheral T cells that underwent clonal expansion was not determined.

To sequence the TCRbeta CDR3 region, genomic DNA was isolated from the sorted cells. The immunoSEQ Assay was used for sequencing of TCRbeta CDR3 regions. TCRdb stores this immuneACCESS table with in-frame sequences only. Part of the clones is absent; in the studies checked, under half of the shortfall reflects unresolved V genes, and no reason is known for the rest. A total of tens of thousands of clones appear in this sample, 60% to 80% of them only once. Approximately 5.3% of the sample is held by the ten biggest clonotypes. CDR1 and CDR2, per the germline V gene, are SGDLS and YYNGEE. The CDR3 holds 17 amino acids from the cysteine to the phenylalanine. Solely the CDR3 DNA is kept, with 51 bases framed from the first base. V is pruned by 4 bases and J by 0 bases, leaving 10 bases of the junction without a gene match. Notes on this clone: There is no known antigen for this receptor. No much larger clone exists at a distance of one base, and base qualities are not known.

The trial excluded patients who had a history of autoimmune disease or who were on systemic immunosuppression. Peripheral blood for TCR sequencing was collected from all dose cohorts at baseline, on cycle 4 day 1, and on cycle 7 day 1. Samples were obtained from an open-label, multicenter, first-in-human phase I dose-escalation trial of ivuxolimab. Adults with locally advanced or metastatic melanoma, renal cell, hepatocellular, or head and neck squamous cell carcinoma were enrolled in the trial. Before TCR sequencing, CD4+ and CD8+ T cells were separately sorted from peripheral blood. This sequence originates from an adult with an advanced solid tumor such as melanoma, head and neck, liver or kidney cancer. This specimen was CD4+ or CD8+ T cells sorted from blood, taken in a trial of the OX40 agonist ivuxolimab. The V and J segments used are TRBV9 and TRBJ2-1, and 7 bases in between align with TRBD2. The CDR3 protein is CASSRRSGTISYNEQFF. The nucleotides read TGTGCCAGCAGCAGGAGATCCGGGACTATCTCCTACAATGAGCAGTTCTTC.